This TCR beta chain was sequenced for a study of cytomegalovirus exposure and HLA in healthy donors. The PCR ran on 60 Vbeta and 13 Jbeta primers. Libraries were prepared by immunoSEQ multiplex PCR; TCRdb keeps only in-frame clonotypes and omits some of them. The sample records some 130,000 clones, more than 70% being singletons. Study conclusions and caveats: Clonal expansion, a later analysis showed, was greater in HLA-associated TCR beta chains than in equally common others. Associated with HLA alleles at 0.05 false discovery rate in a later analysis were 16,951 TCR beta sequences. Researchers reported in a later analysis that common viral pathogens appeared linked to several top clusters.

Trimming removed 6 bases from V and 3 bases from J, with 14 bases in between. Germline CDR1 SEHNR, CDR2 FQNEAQ (reference sequence). CDR3 length equals 14 residues. Only a few counts were recorded for this clone. Antigen unknown. The chain carries TRBV7-9 and TRBJ1-1; a weak D match, TRBD1 (6 bases). The specimen was PBMCs. This receptor was obtained from a human donor in good health. CDR3 loop: CASRGGSGYTEAFF. The DNA of the CDR3 is TGTGCCAGCAGAGGGGGTTCGGGGTACACTGAAGCTTTCTTT.